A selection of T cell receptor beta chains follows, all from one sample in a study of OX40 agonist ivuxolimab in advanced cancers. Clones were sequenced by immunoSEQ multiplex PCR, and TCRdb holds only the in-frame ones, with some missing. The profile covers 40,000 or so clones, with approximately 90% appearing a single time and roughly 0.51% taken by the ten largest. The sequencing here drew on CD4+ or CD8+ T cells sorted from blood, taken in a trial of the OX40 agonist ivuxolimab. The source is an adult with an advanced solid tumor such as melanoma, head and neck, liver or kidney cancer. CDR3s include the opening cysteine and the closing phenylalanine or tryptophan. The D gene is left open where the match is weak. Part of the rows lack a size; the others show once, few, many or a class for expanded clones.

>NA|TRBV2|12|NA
CASSEQMGEAFF
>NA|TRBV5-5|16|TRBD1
CASSLAPGQGAYEQYF
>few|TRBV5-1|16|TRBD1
CASSSPLGEGARGYTF
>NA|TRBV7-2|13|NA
CASSFQVSSEQFF
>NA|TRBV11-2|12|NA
CASSAGNSPLHF
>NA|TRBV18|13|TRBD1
CASSQDRNYGYTF
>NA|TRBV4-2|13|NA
CASSQEFIEKLFF
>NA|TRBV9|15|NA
CASSVTGSDRYTIYF
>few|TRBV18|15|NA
CASSSLNGVQETQYF
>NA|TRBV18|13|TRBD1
CASSQGGNTEAFF
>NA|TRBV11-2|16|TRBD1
CASSSRTGTGNQPQHF
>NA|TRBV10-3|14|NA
CAISGAGRGAEAFF
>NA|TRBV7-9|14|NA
CASSRGAGSETQYF
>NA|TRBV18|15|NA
CASSLQHITGETQYF
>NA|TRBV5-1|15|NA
CASSLGVDNQETQYF